Shown below are 27 T cell receptor beta chains from a single sample sequenced in a study of regulatory T cells in long-lasting Graves disease. The authors built TCR beta libraries using iRepertoire HTBI primers and Arm-PCR of CDR3 regions. Via MiXCR, TCRdb re-called the multiplex PCR reads, giving one row per CDR3 protein. Of roughly 560,000 distinct CDR3 sequences in the sample, roughly 15% were seen once. As to time point: newly diagnosed GD, antithyroid drugs for less than 3 months. The TCR library was made from RNA extracted from PBMCs. The same data also went into a second study, on T cells in Graves' hyperthyroidism and ophthalmopathy.

The sequencing used peripheral blood mononuclear cells (PBMCs), collected at new diagnosis, from a patient treated with antithyroid drugs. The receptors shown here come from a woman aged 40 to 65 with Graves disease.

This clonotype was recorded a few times. CDR3 DNA sequence: TGTGCCAGCAGTTTAAATGGAGGGACTTCGGACGCTTTCTTT. Translation gives CASSLNGGTSDAFF. This rearrangement joins TRBV27 to TRBJ1-1; TRBD1 is a possible D gene (5 bases). Germline CDR1 and CDR2: MNHEY and SMNVEV (reference sequence). The CDR3 contains 14 residues. V was pared by 2 bases and J by 11 bases, with 18 bases between.

In its sample, this clonotype was seen a few times. The conserved closing phenylalanine or tryptophan is absent in this CDR3, likely reflecting a read error. The limits of the CDR3 on the DNA are not certain, so only TCRdb's listed CDR3 is given. The V and J genes are TRBV2 and TRBJ2-7; the table's TRBD1 call for D was not verified on the DNA. The CDR3 length equals 13 residues, ends included. Germline-derived CDR1 and CDR2 are SNHLY and FYNNEI. CDR3 loop: CASRDPRTGLKGI.

This clonotype was seen more than once but under ten times. The chain joins TRBV6-1 to TRBJ1-4; a weak D match, TRBD1 (6 bases). The V and J ends lost 3 bases and 5 bases respectively, with 16 bases between them. The germline V gene encodes CDR1 MNHNS and CDR2 SASEGT. The CDR3 is made up of 16 amino acids. The CDR3 loop reads CASSDRYREGNEKLFF. The CDR3, as DNA: TGTGCCAGCAGTGACAGATACAGGGAGGGAAATGAAAAACTGTTTTTT.

The rearrangement joins TRBV28 to TRBJ2-5; 8 bases are shared with TRBD2. The CDR3 consists of 15 residues. The germline V gene has CDR1 MDHEN and CDR2 SYDVKM. J lost 1 base, V lost 6 bases, and 7 bases had no gene match. The CDR3 region has the DNA TGTGCCAGCAGCGTTGCTACTAGCGGCCAAGAGACCCAGTACTTC. Its protein product is CASSVATSGQETQYF.

The genes are TRBV7-3 and TRBJ2-2, with TRBD1 matching 7 bases. The CDR3 sequence is 15 residues long. CDR1 and CDR2 (germline): SGHTA, FQGTGA. J gave up 2 bases and V 3 bases, and 3 bases lay outside the gene matches. The CDR3 sequence: CASSLGQINTGELFF. The CDR3 bases are TGTGCCAGCAGCTTGGGACAGATTAACACCGGGGAGCTGTTTTTT.

The chain uses TRBV20-1 and TRBJ1-2; the D gene is possibly TRBD1 (5 bases). The germline V gene encodes CDR1 DFQATT and CDR2 SNEGSKA (reference sequence). The CDR3 spans 15 residues. Trimming cost V 3 bases and J 4 bases, with 18 bases left between them. CDR3 bases: TGCAGTGCTAGGGTCGTAGACAGTTACCTCTATGGCTACACCTTC. Residues: CSARVVDSYLYGYTF.

This clonotype was counted only a few times. This chain joins TRBV5-1 and TRBJ1-5; a weak D match, TRBD1 (6 bases). The germline V and J ends were trimmed by 1 base and 4 bases, with 12 bases remaining between them. Germline assignment: CDR1 SGHRS and CDR2 YFSETQ. The CDR3 has 15 amino acids. The CDR3 nucleotides read TGCGCCAGCAGCTTGACGGGGGGGCAAAATCAGCCCCAGCATTTT. Its translation is CASSLTGGQNQPQHF.

The V gene is TRBV12-3 or TRBV12-4, the J gene TRBJ1-1; D ambiguous. Trimming shortened V by 7 bases and J by 3 bases, and 12 bases separated the two germline ends. The CDR3 contains 13 residues. The CDR3 sequence is CASTTNGYTEAFF. DNA of the CDR3: TGTGCCAGCACCACAAACGGGTACACTGAAGCTTTCTTT.

V and J are TRBV12-3 or TRBV12-4 and TRBJ1-6, with a tentative D call TRBD1 (5 bases). The CDR3 totals 14 residues. Trimming shortened V by 3 bases and J by 10 bases, and 13 bases separated the two germline ends. In DNA, the CDR3 is TGTGCCAGCAGTTTGGGGGTGGGGGGATCACCCCTCCACTTT. Its protein product is CASSLGVGGSPLHF.

At least ten counts were recorded for this clonotype. This sequence joins TRBV7-8 and TRBJ1-5, with 8 bases fitting TRBD1. This CDR3 region has 19 residues. Trimming removed 3 bases from V and 1 base from J; junction bases left unmatched: 14. From germline, CDR1 is SGHVS and CDR2 FQNEAQ. CDR3 sequence (DNA): TGTGCCAGCAGCTTCAGGGGACAGGAGGAAAACAGGAGCAATCAGCCCCAGCATTTT. Protein product: CASSFRGQEENRSNQPQHF.

This clonotype came up a few times. The chain is built from TRBV5-1 and TRBJ2-5; 10 positions match TRBD1. The CDR3 runs 14 residues. Germline CDR1 and CDR2: SGHRS and YFSETQ. V lost 4 bases and J lost 4; bases outside the gene matches: 4. This CDR3 is CASSPTGGAETQYF. The CDR3 bases are TGCGCCAGCAGCCCGACAGGGGGCGCAGAGACCCAGTACTTC.

The count of this clonotype is one. One base away lies a much larger clone, so this may be a sequencing read error. The rearrangement uses TRBV12-3 or TRBV12-4 and TRBJ2-1, with 12 bases identical to TRBD2. This CDR3 is built from 15 residues. DNA for the CDR3: TGTGCCTGCAGGCACCTAGCGGGGGGGCTCGAGGAGCAGTTCTTC. This translates into CACRHLAGGLEEQFF.

Ten or more counts support this clonotype. V is TRBV30 and J is TRBJ1-2; 8 positions agree with TRBD1. This CDR3 is built from 10 residues. The V and J ends lost 5 bases and 7 bases, in that order; junction bases with no gene match: 0. Germline CDR1 is GTSNPN and CDR2 is SVGIG (reference sequence). CDR3 region: CAWDRGGYTF. In nucleotides, the CDR3 is TGTGCCTGGGACAGGGGTGGCTACACCTTC.

This clonotype has only a few counts. This chain uses TRBV12-3 or TRBV12-4 with TRBJ1-3; D uncertain. Trimming pared 2 bases from V and 2 bases from J, leaving 10 bases between. The CDR3 contains 15 residues. The CDR3 sequence: CASSLWAGAGNTIYF. The CDR3 DNA reads as TGTGCCAGCAGTTTATGGGCAGGCGCTGGAAACACCATATATTTT.

This clonotype came up many times. The chain carries TRBV3-1 and TRBJ2-1; 10 nucleotides agree with TRBD1. Germline V gene sequence: CDR1 LGHDT, CDR2 YNNKEL (reference sequence). CDR3 length equals 19 residues. With V trimmed by 1 base and J by 5 bases, 14 bases remained unmatched. The chain's CDR3 is CASSQASSTTGGRHNEQFF. The CDR3 DNA is TGTGCCAGCAGCCAAGCGTCATCGACGACAGGGGGCCGTCACAATGAGCAGTTCTTC.

This clonotype was detected ten times or more. The CDR3 nucleotides are TGTGCCAGCAGCTTTGAGGCAGGGGACTATGGCTACACCTTC. Encoded protein: CASSFEAGDYGYTF. The chain combines TRBV7-8 with TRBJ1-2; possible D gene TRBD1, 6 bases. V was clipped by 3 bases and J by 3 bases, with 11 bases between them. The CDR3 consists of 14 residues. Germline-derived CDR1 and CDR2 are SGHVS and FQNEAQ. Using reference TRBV7-8 and TRBJ1-2 for the parts outside the CDR3, the full variable domain is GAGVSQSPRYKVAKRGQDVALRCDPISGHVSLFWYQQALGQGPEFLTYFQNEAQLDKSGLPSDRFFAERPEGSVSTLKIQRTQQEDSAVYLCASSFEAGDYGYTFGSGTRLTVV.

This clonotype was recorded at least ten times. The chain links TRBV11-2 to TRBJ2-3, with 11 bases matching TRBD2. The CDR3 has 15 amino acids. V was clipped by 5 bases and J by 4 bases; unmatched bases: 5. CDR1 is SGHAT, CDR2 FQNNGV, per germline. CDR3 DNA sequence: TGTGCCAGCAGCATTAGCGGGGGGGCGTCAGATACGCAGTATTTT. Its protein is CASSISGGASDTQYF.

In this sample, this clonotype turned up once. V is TRBV6-1 and J is TRBJ1-3; no clear D. Germline V gene lookup returns CDR1 MNHNS and CDR2 SASEGT. There are 14 residues in the CDR3. V was cut by 5 bases and J by 0 bases, with 8 bases left in between. CDR3 in amino acids: CASSQPSSGNTIYF. For the CDR3, the DNA is TGTGCCAGCAGTCAACCGAGCTCTGGAAACACCATATATTTT.

This clonotype was picked up many times. This chain joins TRBV11-2 and TRBJ2-7; D might be TRBD2 (6 bases). V lost 5 bases and J lost 3, with 14 bases in between. The germline gives CDR1 SGHAT, CDR2 FQNNGV. The length of the CDR3 is 14 residues. The CDR3 spells CASSLTDGGYEQYF. CDR3 nucleotide sequence: TGTGCCAGCAGCCTTACAGACGGGGGCTACGAGCAGTACTTC.

This clonotype was found many times. The rearrangement joins TRBV6-5 to TRBJ1-6; no reliable D call. This CDR3 has 15 amino acids. The V gene's germline CDR1 is MNHEY and CDR2 SVGAGI. Trimming pared 0 bases from V and 9 bases from J, leaving 12 bases between. As DNA, the CDR3 is TGTGCCAGCAGTTACTCGAGAGGGTTCATTTCACCCCTCCACTTT. It encodes CASSYSRGFISPLHF.

On this clonotype itself: The junction departs from germline at one end; a sequencing error may be responsible. The chain recombines TRBV5-5 with TRBJ1-6, with D possibly TRBD1 on 5 matching bases. This CDR3 contains 14 residues. From germline, CDR1 is SGHKS and CDR2 YYEKEE (reference sequence). The CDR3 here is CASSSGTTNSPLRF. The CDR3 region has the DNA TGTGCCAGCAGTTCCGGGACGACGAATTCACCCCTCCGCTTT.

This clonotype was picked up many times. J is TRBJ1-1 and V is TRBV11-2; no definite D call. V lost 3 bases, J lost 1 base, and 6 bases lay in between. This CDR3 contains 13 residues. Looked up from germline, CDR1 is SGHAT and CDR2 is FQNNGV. CDR3 nucleotide sequence: TGTGCCAGCAGCTTTTCAGGGAACACTGAAGCTTTCTTT. It codes for CASSFSGNTEAFF.

The rearrangement links TRBV10-3 to TRBJ2-3; possibly TRBD2 for D (6 bases). Trimming took off 8 bases at V and 1 base at J, with 13 bases between the two ends. The CDR3 runs 14 residues. Germline CDR1 reads ENHRY; CDR2 reads SYGVKD. This CDR3 reads CAIQMASGTDTQYF. CDR3 nucleotides: TGTGCCATCCAAATGGCTAGCGGCACAGATACGCAGTATTTT.

This clonotype was observed a handful of times. The chain's CDR3 is CASGPGLADGGVYEQYF. As DNA, the CDR3 is TGTGCTAGTGGCCCTGGACTAGCTGACGGGGGAGTCTACGAGCAGTACTTC. The chain is built from TRBV12-5 and TRBJ2-7; TRBD2 agrees at 8 bases. With 6 bases clipped from V and 3 bases from J, the junction kept 16 bases outside the gene matches. CDR1 LGHNT and CDR2 FRNRAP come from the germline V gene. This CDR3 has 17 amino acids.

The chain links TRBV4-1 to TRBJ2-1, with a possible D match to TRBD1 (5 bases). V lost 6 bases to trimming and J lost 7 bases, with 10 bases between them. Germline CDR1 and CDR2: MGHRA and YSYEKL. The CDR3 contains 12 residues. As DNA, the CDR3 is TGCGCCAGCAGGAAAGGGGTGAATGAGCAGTTCTTC. This translates into CASRKGVNEQFF.

This clonotype was observed many times. The CDR3 sequence is CASSDRTVSGNTIYF. CDR3 sequence (DNA): TGTGCCAGCAGCGACCGGACAGTCTCTGGAAACACCATATATTTT. J is TRBJ1-3 and V is TRBV3-1, with D possibly matching TRBD1 (6 bases). The CDR3 is made up of 15 amino acids. Germline-derived CDR1 and CDR2 are LGHDT and YNNKEL (reference sequence). Trimming shortened V by 5 bases and J by 0 bases, and 11 bases separated the two germline ends. Full variable domain (outside the CDR3, taken from reference TRBV3-1 and TRBJ1-3): DTAVSQTPKYLVTQMGNDKSIKCEQNLGHDTMYWYKQDSKKFLKIMFSYNNKELIINETVPNRFSPKSPDKAHLNLHINSLELGDSAVYFCASSDRTVSGNTIYFGEGSWLTVV.

This clonotype showed up many times. The CDR3 sequence is CAGALAGGYEQFF. CDR3 nucleotides: TGTGCCGGCGCCTTAGCGGGGGGGTATGAGCAGTTCTTC. The V call is TRBV6-1, the J call TRBJ2-1; 11 bases line up with TRBD2. Germline V CDR1 and CDR2: MNHNS, SASEGT. This CDR3 has 13 amino acids. Trimming at V came to 11 bases and at J to 8 bases, leaving 8 bases not matched to a gene.